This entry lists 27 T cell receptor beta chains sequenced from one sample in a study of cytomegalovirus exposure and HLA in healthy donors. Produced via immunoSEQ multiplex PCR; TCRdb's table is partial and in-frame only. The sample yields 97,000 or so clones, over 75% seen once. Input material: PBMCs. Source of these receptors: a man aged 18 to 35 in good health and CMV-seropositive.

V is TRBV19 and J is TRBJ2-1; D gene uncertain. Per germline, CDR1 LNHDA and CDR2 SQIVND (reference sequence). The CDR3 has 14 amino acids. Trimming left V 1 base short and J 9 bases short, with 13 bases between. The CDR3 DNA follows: TGTGCCAGTAGTATAGGGTACAGCCGGCCTGAGCAGTTCTTC. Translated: CASSIGYSRPEQFF. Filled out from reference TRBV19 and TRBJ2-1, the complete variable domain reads DGGITQSPKYLFRKEGQNVTLSCEQNLNHDAMYWYRQDPGQGLRLIYYSQIVNDFQKGDIAEGYSVSREKKESFPLTVTSAQKNPTAFYLCASSIGYSRPEQFFGPGTRLTVL.

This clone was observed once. Written as DNA, the CDR3 is TGCGCCAGCAGCCAAGATTCCTCTCCCTCCCCTAATTCACCCCTCCACTTT. Its protein is CASSQDSSPSPNSPLHF. The rearrangement uses TRBV4-3 and TRBJ1-6; D unresolved. The CDR3 has 17 residues. Trimming stripped 0 bases from V and 6 bases from J, with 15 bases between. Germline V gene sequence: CDR1 LGHNA, CDR2 YSLEER.

The CDR3 protein is CASSWAGQETQYF. In DNA form, the CDR3 reads TGTGCCAGTAGTTGGGCGGGGCAAGAGACCCAGTACTTC. The chain joins TRBV19 to TRBJ2-5; perhaps TRBD2 as D (6 bases). The V gene's germline CDR1 is LNHDA and CDR2 SQIVND (reference sequence). V gave up 5 bases and J gave up 2 bases, with 9 bases separating them. The CDR3 is 13 residues long. Full variable domain (rest looked up from reference TRBV19 and TRBJ2-5): DGGITQSPKYLFRKEGQNVTLSCEQNLNHDAMYWYRQDPGQGLRLIYYSQIVNDFQKGDIAEGYSVSREKKESFPLTVTSAQKNPTAFYLCASSWAGQETQYFGPGTRLLVL.

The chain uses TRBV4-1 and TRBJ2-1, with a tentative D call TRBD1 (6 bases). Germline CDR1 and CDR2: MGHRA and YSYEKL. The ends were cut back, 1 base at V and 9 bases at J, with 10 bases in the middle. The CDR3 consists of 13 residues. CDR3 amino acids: CASSQVGGSEQFF. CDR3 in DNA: TGCGCCAGCAGCCAAGTTGGGGGCAGTGAGCAGTTCTTC.

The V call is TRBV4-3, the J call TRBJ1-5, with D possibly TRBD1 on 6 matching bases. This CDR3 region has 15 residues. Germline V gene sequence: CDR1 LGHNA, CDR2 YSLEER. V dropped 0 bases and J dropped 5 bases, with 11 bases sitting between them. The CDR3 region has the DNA TGCGCCAGCAGCCAAGAACAGGGTCCCCATCAGCCCCAGCATTTT. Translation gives CASSQEQGPHQPQHF.

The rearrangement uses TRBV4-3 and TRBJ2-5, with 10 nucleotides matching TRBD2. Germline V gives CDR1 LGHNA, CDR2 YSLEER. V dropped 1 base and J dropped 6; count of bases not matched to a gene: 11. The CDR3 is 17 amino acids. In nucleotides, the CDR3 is TGCGCCAGCAGCCAAGTGACATCAGCGGGAGGGCCAAAGACCCAGTACTTC. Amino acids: CASSQVTSAGGPKTQYF.

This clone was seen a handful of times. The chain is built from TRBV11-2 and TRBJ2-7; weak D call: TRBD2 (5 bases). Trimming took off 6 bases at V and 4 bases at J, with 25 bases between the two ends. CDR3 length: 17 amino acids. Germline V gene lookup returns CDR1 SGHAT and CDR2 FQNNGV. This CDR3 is CASRSVRRRRETYEQYF. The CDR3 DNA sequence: TGTGCCAGCAGGTCGGTGCGCCGTCGTCGGGAAACGTACGAGCAGTACTTC.

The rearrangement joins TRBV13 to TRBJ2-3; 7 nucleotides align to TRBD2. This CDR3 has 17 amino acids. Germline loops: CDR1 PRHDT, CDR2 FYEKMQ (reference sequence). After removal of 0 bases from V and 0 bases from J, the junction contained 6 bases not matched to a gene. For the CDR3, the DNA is TGTGCCAGCAGCTTAGGTTCTAGCGGAGCCAGCACAGATACGCAGTATTTT. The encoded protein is CASSLGSSGASTDTQYF.

CDR3 DNA sequence: TGTGCCAGCAGCAAAGGGACTAGCGGGGGCACAGATACGCAGTATTTT. It codes for CASSKGTSGGTDTQYF. This chain joins TRBV11-3 and TRBJ2-3; TRBD2 matches at 13 bases. The CDR3 extends over 16 amino acids. Germline V gene sequence: CDR1 SGHNT, CDR2 YENEEA. V shed 5 bases, J shed 1 base, and the junction held 3 bases outside the gene matches. The entire variable domain, with the rest obtained from reference TRBV11-3 and TRBJ2-3, is as follows: EAGVVQSPRYKIIEKKQPVAFWCNPISGHNTLYWYLQNLGQGPELLIRYENEEAVDDSQLPKDRFSAERLKGVDSTLKIQPAELGDSAVYLCASSKGTSGGTDTQYFGPGTRLTVL.

CDR3: CASSLGPSGSGDTQYF. The CDR3 DNA follows: TGTGCCAGCAGCTTAGGACCTAGCGGGAGCGGTGATACGCAGTATTTT. The genes are TRBV7-3 and TRBJ2-3, with 10 bases aligning to TRBD2. CDR1 and CDR2 from the germline V gene are SGHTA and FQGTGA. Trimming at V came to 2 bases and at J to 6 bases, leaving 8 bases not matched to a gene. The CDR3 covers 16 residues.

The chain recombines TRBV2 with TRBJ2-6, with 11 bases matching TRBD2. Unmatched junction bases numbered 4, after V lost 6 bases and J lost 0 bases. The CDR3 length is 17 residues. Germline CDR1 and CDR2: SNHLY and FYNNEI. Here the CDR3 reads CASRFSGRASGANVLTF. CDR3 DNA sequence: TGTGCCAGCAGATTTAGCGGGAGGGCCTCTGGGGCCAACGTCCTGACTTTC. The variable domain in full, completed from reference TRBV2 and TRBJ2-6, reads EPEVTQTPSHQVTQMGQEVILRCVPISNHLYFYWYRQILGQKVEFLVSFYNNEISEKSEIFDDQFSVERPDGSNFTLKIRSTKLEDSAMYFCASRFSGRASGANVLTFGAGSRLTVL.

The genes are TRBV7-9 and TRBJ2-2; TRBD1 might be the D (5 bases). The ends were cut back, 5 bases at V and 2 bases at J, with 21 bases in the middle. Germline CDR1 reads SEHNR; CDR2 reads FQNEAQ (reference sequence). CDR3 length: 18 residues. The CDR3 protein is CASSKRQTSRINTGELFF. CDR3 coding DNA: TGTGCCAGCAGCAAAAGACAGACATCTCGGATAAACACCGGGGAGCTGTTTTTT.

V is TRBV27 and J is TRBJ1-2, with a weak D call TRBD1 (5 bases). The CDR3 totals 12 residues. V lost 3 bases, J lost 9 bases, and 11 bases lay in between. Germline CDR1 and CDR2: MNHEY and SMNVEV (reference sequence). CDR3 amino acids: CASSFVGGSYTF. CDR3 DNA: TGTGCCAGCAGTTTTGTCGGGGGGAGCTACACCTTC.

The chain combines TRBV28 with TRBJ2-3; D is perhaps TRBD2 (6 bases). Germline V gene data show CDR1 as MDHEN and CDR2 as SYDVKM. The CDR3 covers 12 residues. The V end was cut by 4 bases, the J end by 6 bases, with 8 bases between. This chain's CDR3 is CASSSRGDTQYF. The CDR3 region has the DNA TGTGCCAGCAGTTCCCGGGGGGATACGCAGTATTTT.

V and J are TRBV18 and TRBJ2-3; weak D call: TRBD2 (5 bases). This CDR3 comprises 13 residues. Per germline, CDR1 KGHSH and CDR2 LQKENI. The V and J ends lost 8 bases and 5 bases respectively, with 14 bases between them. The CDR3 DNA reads TGTGCCAGCCGAACCGGGATTGAAGATACGCAGTATTTT. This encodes CASRTGIEDTQYF.

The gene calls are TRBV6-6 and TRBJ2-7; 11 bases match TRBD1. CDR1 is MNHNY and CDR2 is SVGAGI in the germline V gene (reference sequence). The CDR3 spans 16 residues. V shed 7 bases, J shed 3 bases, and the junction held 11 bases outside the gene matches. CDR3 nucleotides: TGTGCCAGCACGAAACAAGCCGGGACAGGGGGCTACGAGCAGTACTTC. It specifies CASTKQAGTGGYEQYF.

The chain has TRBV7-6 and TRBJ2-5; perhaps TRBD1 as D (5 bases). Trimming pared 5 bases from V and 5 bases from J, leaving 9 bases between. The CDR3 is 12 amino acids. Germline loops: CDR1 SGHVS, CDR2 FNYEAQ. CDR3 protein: CASSPYRETQYF. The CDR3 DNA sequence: TGTGCCAGCAGCCCATACAGGGAGACCCAGTACTTC.

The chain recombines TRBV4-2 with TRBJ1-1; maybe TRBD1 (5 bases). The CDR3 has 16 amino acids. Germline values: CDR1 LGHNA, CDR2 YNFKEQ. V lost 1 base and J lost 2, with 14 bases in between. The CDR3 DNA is TGTGCCAGCAGCCAAGCCTCTTGGGGCCCCAACACTGAAGCTTTCTTT. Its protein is CASSQASWGPNTEAFF.

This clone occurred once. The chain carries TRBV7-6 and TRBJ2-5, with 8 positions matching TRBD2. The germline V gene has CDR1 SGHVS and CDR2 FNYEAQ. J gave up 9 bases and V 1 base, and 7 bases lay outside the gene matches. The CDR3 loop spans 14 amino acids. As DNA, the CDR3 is TGTGCCAGCAGCTTAGATGGCGGGGGGCAGGCCCAGTACTTC. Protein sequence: CASSLDGGGQAQYF.

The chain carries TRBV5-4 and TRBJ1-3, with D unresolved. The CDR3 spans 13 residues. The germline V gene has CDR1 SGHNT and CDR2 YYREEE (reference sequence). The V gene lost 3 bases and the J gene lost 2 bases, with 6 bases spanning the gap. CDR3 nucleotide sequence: TGTGCCAGCAGCTCATCCCCTGGAAACACCATATATTTT. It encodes CASSSSPGNTIYF. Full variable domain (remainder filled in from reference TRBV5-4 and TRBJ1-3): ETGVTQSPTHLIKTRGQQVTLRCSSQSGHNTVSWYQQALGQGPQFIFQYYREEENGRGNFPPRFSGLQFPNYSSELNVNALELDDSALYLCASSSSPGNTIYFGEGSWLTVV.

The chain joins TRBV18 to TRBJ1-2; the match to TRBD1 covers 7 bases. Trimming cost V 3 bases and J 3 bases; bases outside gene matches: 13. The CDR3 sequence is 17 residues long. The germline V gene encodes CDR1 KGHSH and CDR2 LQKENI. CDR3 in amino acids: CASSPTGQIRGDYGYTF. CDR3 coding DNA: TGTGCCAGCTCACCCACAGGACAAATCAGGGGGGACTATGGCTACACCTTC.

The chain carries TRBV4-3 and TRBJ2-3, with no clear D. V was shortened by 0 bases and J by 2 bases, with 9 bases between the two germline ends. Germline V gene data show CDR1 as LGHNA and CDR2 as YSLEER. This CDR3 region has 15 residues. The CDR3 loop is CASSQEAGPTDTQYF. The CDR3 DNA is TGCGCCAGCAGCCAAGAAGCAGGCCCCACAGATACGCAGTATTTT.

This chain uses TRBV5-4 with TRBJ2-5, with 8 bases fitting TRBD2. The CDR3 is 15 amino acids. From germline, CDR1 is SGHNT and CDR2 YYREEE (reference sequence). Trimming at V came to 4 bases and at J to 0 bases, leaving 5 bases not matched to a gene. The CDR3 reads CASSRGLAYQETQYF. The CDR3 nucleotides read TGTGCCAGCAGCCGAGGACTAGCCTACCAAGAGACCCAGTACTTC.

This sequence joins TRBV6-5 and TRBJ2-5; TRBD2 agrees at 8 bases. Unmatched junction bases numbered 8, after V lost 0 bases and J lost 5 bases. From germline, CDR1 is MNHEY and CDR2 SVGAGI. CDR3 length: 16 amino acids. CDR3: CASSYSTSGYGETQYF. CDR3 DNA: TGTGCCAGCAGTTACTCAACTAGCGGATATGGGGAGACCCAGTACTTC.

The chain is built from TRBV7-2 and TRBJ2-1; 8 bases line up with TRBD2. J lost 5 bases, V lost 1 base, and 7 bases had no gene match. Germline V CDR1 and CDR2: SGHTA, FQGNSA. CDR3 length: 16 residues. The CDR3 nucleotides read TGTGCCAGCAGCTTAGTAGCGGGGACAAATAACAATGAGCAGTTCTTC. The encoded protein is CASSLVAGTNNNEQFF.

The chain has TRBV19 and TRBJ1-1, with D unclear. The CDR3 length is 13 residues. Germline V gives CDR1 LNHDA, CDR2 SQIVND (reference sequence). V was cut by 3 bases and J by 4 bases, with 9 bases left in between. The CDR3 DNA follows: TGTGCCAGTAGTATCGAGGGCGGCACTGAAGCTTTCTTT. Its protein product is CASSIEGGTEAFF.

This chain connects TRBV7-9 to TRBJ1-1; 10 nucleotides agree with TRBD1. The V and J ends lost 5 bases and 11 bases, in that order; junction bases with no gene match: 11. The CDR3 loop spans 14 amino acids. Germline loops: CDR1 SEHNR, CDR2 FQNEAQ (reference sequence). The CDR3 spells CASSVGTGDVAAFF. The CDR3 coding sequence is TGTGCCAGCAGCGTCGGGACAGGGGACGTTGCTGCTTTCTTT.